The 5 T cell receptor beta chains reported below all come from one sample, sequenced in a study of blood T cells in healthy people across ages. Next came a second PCR, run for 7 to 11 cycles, which used a sample-barcoded 5' primer along with a J-beta primer mix. From the 5' RACE reads, TCRdb called clonotypes with MiXCR, one entry per CDR3 protein. The sample contains 1.2 million to 1.5 million distinct CDR3 sequences, roughly 59% of which appear only once. The sample taken for sequencing was blood. The source is a young man in good health.

V and J are TRBV29-1 and TRBJ2-1, with TRBD2 matching over 7 bases. CDR1 is SQVTM and CDR2 is ANQGSEA in the germline V gene. The CDR3 length is 15 residues. Trimming cost V 4 bases and J 10 bases; bases outside gene matches: 16. The CDR3 DNA reads as TGCAGCGTTGGGGGGGGAAGGCAGGGTGCCTACGAGCAGTTCTTC. Residues: CSVGGGRQGAYEQFF.

The chain joins TRBV27 to TRBJ2-7, with D possibly matching TRBD2 (6 bases). The V end lost 5 bases, the J end lost 0 bases, and 11 bases lay between the germline ends. Germline V gene lookup returns CDR1 MNHEY and CDR2 SMNVEV (reference sequence). The CDR3 sequence is 14 residues long. This CDR3 reads CASSPGDHSYEQYF. The CDR3 DNA reads TGTGCCAGCAGTCCGGGGGACCACTCCTACGAGCAGTACTTC.

A single count supports this clonotype. The gene calls are TRBV5-6 and TRBJ2-3; 12 bases map to TRBD2. V was pared by 3 bases and J by 6 bases, with 8 bases of the junction left unmatched. CDR1 and CDR2 (germline): SGHDT, YYEEEE. The CDR3 totals 16 residues. The CDR3 sequence: CASSSSTSGGKDTQYF. The CDR3 DNA reads as TGTGCCAGCAGCTCCTCGACTAGCGGGGGCAAGGATACGCAGTATTTT.

This chain links TRBV20-1 with TRBJ2-7; 7 positions agree with TRBD1. V lost 5 bases to trimming and J lost 2 bases; unmatched junction nucleotides: 9. This CDR3 has 14 residues. Germline V gene data show CDR1 as DFQATT and CDR2 as SNEGSKA (reference sequence). DNA for the CDR3: TGCAGTGCTGTACAGGGGATAGGTGCCTACGAGCAGTACTTC. Residues: CSAVQGIGAYEQYF.

Only a few counts were recorded for this clonotype. The rearrangement links TRBV29-1 to TRBJ1-1; D is possibly TRBD1 (5 bases). Trimming took 7 bases from V and 2 from J, leaving 11 bases between them. This CDR3 has 12 amino acids. Germline V gene sequence: CDR1 SQVTM, CDR2 ANQGSEA. Here the CDR3 reads CSAWDGNTEAFF. DNA for the CDR3: TGCAGCGCCTGGGACGGAAACACTGAAGCTTTCTTT.